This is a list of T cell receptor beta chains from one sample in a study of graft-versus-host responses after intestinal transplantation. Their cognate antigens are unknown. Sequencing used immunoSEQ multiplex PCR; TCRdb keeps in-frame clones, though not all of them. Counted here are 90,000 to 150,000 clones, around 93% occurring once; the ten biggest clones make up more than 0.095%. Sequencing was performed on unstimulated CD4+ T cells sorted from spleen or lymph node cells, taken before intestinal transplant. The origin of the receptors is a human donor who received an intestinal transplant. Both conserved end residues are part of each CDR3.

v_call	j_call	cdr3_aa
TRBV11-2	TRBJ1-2	CASSWGNNYGYTF
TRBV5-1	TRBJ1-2	CASSQGDRGDGYTF
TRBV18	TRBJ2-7	CASSPRIGGSSYEQYF
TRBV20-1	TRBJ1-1	CSARTLEAFF
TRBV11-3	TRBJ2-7	CASSSDNRDASTIGSYEQYF
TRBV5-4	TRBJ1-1	CASSLESLRGTEAFF
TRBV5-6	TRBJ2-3	CASSLTDTQYF
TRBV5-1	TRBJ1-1	CASSPEGPNTEAFF
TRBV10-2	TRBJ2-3	CASSKGRSTDTQYF
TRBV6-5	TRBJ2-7	CASSEELISYEQYF
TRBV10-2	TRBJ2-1	CASRTSGRGVEQFF
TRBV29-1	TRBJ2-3	CSVGLAGVSDTQYF
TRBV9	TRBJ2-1	CASSVAGTADWGEQFF
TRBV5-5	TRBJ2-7	CASSFSYEQYF
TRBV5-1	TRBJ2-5	CASSPSQGGQETQYF
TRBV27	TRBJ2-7	CASSLSWNYEQYF
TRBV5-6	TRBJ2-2	CASSGRGLAANTGELFF
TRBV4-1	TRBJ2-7	CASSQVKETYEQYF
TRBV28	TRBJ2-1	CASSLQRGNEQFF
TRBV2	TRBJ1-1	CASSSSFRGAFF
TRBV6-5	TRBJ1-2	CASSFQEGYGYTF
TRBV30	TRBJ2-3	CAWTKDSLRTTDTQYF
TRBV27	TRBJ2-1	CASSGLAVYNEQFF
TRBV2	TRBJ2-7	CASKLYEQYF
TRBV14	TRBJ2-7	CASSQELGASYEQYF
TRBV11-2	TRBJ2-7	CASSPERTSAYEQYF
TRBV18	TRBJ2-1	CASSPGLKFYYNEQFF
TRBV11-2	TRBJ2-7	CASSPGQGGSYEQYF
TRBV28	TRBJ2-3	CASSRQGESNTQYF
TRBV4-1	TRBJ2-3	CASSQHGSGGTDTQYF
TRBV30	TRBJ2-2	CAWSPQATGELFF
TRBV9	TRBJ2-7	CASSVEDRVLYEQYF
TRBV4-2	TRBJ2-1	CASSQGRTRGNEQFF
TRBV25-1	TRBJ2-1	CASSEYQTGEQFF
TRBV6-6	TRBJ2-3	CASSSFGVDTQYF
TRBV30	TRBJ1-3	CAWGGNRESGNTIYF
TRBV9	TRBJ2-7	CASSVGDRGTYEQYF
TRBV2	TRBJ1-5	CASTLRTGSNQPQHF
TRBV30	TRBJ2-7	CAWSVRRLAGGTMQYF
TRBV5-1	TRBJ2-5	CASRTNQETQYF
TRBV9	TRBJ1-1	CASSVEPGPTEAFF
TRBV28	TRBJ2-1	CASGQGGNEQFF
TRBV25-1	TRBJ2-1	CASSFSGTVYYNEQFF
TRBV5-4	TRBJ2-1	CASSQGQAYNEQFF
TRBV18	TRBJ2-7	CASSPVSVRDEQYF
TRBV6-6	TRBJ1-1	CASSDTLGLPSSAFF
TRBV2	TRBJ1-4	CASSFQGVEEKLFF
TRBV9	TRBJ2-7	CASSGQVEGYEQYF
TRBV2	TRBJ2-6	CASSGRDVRGAGANVLTF
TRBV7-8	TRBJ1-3	CASSLARGSSGNTIYF
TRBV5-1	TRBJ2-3	CASSSGLAGAGDTQYF
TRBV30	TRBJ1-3	CAWSGQGSGNTIYF